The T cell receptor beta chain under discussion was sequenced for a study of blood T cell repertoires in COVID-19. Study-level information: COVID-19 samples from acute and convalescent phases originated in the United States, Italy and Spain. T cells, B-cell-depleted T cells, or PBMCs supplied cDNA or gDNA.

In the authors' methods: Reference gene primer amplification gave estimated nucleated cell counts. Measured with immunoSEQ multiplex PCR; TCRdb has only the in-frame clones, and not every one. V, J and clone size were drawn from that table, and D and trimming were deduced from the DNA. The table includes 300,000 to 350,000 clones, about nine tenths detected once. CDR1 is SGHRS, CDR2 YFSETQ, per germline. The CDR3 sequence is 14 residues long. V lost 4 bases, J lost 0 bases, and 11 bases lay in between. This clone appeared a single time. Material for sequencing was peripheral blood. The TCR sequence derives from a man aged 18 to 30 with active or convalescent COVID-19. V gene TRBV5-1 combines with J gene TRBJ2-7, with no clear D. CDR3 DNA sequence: TGCGCCAGCAGCCCCCTCACTGACTCCTACGAGCAGTACTTC. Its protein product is CASSPLTDSYEQYF.